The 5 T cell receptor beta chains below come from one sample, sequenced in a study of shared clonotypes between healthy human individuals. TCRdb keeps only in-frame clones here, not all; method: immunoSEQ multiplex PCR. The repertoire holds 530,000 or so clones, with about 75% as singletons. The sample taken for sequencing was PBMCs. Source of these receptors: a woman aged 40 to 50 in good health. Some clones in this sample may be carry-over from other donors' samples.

The CDR3 DNA reads as TGTGCCACCAGCGGGGGACAGAACACCGGGGAGCTGTTTTTT. Its translation: CATSGGQNTGELFF. This chain connects TRBV15 to TRBJ2-2; D might be TRBD1 (6 bases). The germline V gene encodes CDR1 LNHNV and CDR2 YYDKDF (reference sequence). V lost 5 bases and J lost 1, with 8 bases in between. The CDR3 runs to 14 residues.

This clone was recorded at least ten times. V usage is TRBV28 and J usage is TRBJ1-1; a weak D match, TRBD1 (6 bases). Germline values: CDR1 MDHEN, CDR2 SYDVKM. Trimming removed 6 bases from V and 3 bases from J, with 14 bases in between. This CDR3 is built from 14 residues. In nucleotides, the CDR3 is TGTGCCAGCAGCCGCGGGACACGCCACACTGAAGCTTTCTTT. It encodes CASSRGTRHTEAFF.

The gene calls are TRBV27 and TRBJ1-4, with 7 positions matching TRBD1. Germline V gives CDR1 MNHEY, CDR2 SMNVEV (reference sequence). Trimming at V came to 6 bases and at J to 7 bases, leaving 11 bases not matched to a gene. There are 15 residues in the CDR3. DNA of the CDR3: TGTGCCAGCAGCCCGAACATACAGGGGACTGAAAAACTGTTTTTT. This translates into CASSPNIQGTEKLFF.

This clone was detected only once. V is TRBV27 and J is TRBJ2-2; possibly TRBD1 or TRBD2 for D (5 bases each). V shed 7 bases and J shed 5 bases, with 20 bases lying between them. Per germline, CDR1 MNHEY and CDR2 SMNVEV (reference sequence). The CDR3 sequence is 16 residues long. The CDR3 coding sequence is TGTGCCAGCAAAATAACCCCGGGACGCCAAACCGGGGAGCTGTTTTTT. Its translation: CASKITPGRQTGELFF.

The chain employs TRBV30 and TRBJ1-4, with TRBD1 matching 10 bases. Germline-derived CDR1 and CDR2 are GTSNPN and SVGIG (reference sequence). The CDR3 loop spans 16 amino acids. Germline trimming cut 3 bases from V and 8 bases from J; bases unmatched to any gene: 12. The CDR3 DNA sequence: TGTGCCTGGAGCGAAACTAGACAGGGGGCATGGGAAAAACTGTTTTTT. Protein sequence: CAWSETRQGAWEKLFF.